This T cell receptor (beta chain) was captured in a study of cytomegalovirus exposure and HLA in healthy donors. The study's findings and limits: A later analysis associated 15,000 or so TCR beta sequences with HLA alleles at a 0.05 false discovery rate. In a later analysis, DRB1 alleles had the most associated TCRs; HLA-C alleles the fewest. Reports credit the classifier with highly specific, highly sensitive diagnosis of cytomegalovirus status. V- and J-gene trimming in TCR beta was tied to a missense DCLRE1C variant by an analysis performed later.

The PCR contained 60 Vbeta and 13 Jbeta primers. Clones were read by immunoSEQ multiplex PCR, and TCRdb kept only the in-frame ones, dropping some. This sample yields over 150,000 clones, of which about 77% are seen a single time; 0.95% to 1.5% belongs to the top ten. Concerning this clone itself: The antigen remains undetermined.

V lost 1 base and J lost 8, with 15 bases in between. CDR3 size: 15 residues. Germline CDR1 KGHSH, CDR2 LQKENI. The sequence was collected from a woman in her fifties or sixties in good health and CMV-seronegative. Sequencing input: PBMCs. V usage is TRBV18 and J usage is TRBJ2-1; D is perhaps TRBD2 (5 bases). The CDR3 sequence is CASSPRVTNSDEQFF. For the CDR3, the DNA is TGTGCCAGCTCACCACGAGTGACCAATAGCGATGAGCAGTTCTTC.